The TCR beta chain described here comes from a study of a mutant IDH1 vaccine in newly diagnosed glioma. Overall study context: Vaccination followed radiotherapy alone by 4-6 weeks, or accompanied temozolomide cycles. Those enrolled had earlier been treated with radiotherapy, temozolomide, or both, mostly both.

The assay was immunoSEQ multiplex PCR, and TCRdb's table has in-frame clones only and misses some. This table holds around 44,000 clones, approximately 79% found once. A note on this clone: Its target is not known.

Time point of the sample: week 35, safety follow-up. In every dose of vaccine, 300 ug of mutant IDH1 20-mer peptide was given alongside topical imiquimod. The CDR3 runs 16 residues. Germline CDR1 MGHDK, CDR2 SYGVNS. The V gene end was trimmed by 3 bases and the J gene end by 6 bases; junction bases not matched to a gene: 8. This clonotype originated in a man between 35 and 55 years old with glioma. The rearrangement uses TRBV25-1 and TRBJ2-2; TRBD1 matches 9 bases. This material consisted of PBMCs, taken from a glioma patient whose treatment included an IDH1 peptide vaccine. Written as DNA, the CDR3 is TGTGCCAGCAGTGATTGGGGACAGGGATGGGCCGGGGAGCTGTTTTTT. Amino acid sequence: CASSDWGQGWAGELFF.